Shown below are 17 T cell receptor beta chains from a single sample sequenced in a study of vaccination effects on CD4 cells after COVID-19 (dated by TCRdb to 2021 to 2024). Library generation was performed with the immunoSEQ multiplex PCR assay. TCRdb re-hosts the immuneACCESS table, in-frame sequences only. Its copies lack some clones; in the studies checked, an unresolved V gene accounts for under half of them, and the cause for the rest is not known. The sample table shows tens of thousands of clones, and 65% to 85% are seen once. Approximately 10% of the sample belongs to the ten largest clones. For these receptors, no antigen is known. In the ViraFEST assay, PBMC were stimulated with viral peptide pools, and antigen-specific CD4+ T cell clonotypes were then identified by expansion using TCR sequencing. After approximately eleven days of culture, CD4+ T cells were isolated with the EasySep CD4+ T cell isolation kit. Each participant got two doses of an mRNA SARS-CoV-2 vaccine, either BNT162b2 or mRNA-1273.

This material consisted of CD4+ T cells from PBMCs cultured with HCoV-229E spike peptides, taken after COVID-19 vaccination. In the paper's terms, the cell subset or site label means: HCoV-229E spike overlapping peptide pool stimulation. The receptors originated from a human donor who received a COVID-19 vaccine.

The chain employs TRBV27 and TRBJ2-7, with D perhaps matching TRBD1 (5 bases). There are 13 residues in the CDR3. In germline, CDR1 is MNHEY, CDR2 SMNVEV (reference sequence). V dropped 10 bases and J dropped 4 bases, with 17 bases sitting between them. In DNA, the CDR3 is TGTGCCACCAAGACAGTAGGGATGTACGAGCAGTACTTC. As protein: CATKTVGMYEQYF.

The V gene is TRBV27, the J gene TRBJ2-1, with 7 bases fitting TRBD1. The V gene end was trimmed by 9 bases and the J gene end by 16 bases; junction bases not matched to a gene: 15. Per the germline V gene, CDR1 is MNHEY and CDR2 is SMNVEV (reference sequence). This CDR3 is built from 12 residues. The CDR3 DNA sequence: TGTGCCAGTTCCGAAAGGGGACAGCCGCAATTCTTC. Its translation is CASSERGQPQFF.

This clone was detected once. V gene TRBV12-1 combines with J gene TRBJ2-4; TRBD2 was called by the table and not checked on the DNA. TRBV12-1 is a pseudogene segment. The length of the CDR3 is 16 residues. The CDR3 coding sequence is TGTGCCAGCAGCACCAGGAGGGCCAGCGACAAAAACATTCAGTACTTC. Translating gives CASSTRRASDKNIQYF.

This rearrangement joins TRBV7-7 to TRBJ1-4, with a possible D match to TRBD1 (5 bases). V lost 3 bases and J lost 7, with 9 bases in between. CDR1 and CDR2 (germline): SSHAT, FNYEAQ (reference sequence). The CDR3 totals 13 residues. CDR3 DNA sequence: TGTGCCAGCAGCTTGGGGGAGGGTGAAAAACTGTTTTTT. This sequence encodes CASSLGEGEKLFF.

This rearrangement joins TRBV19 to TRBJ1-2, with 10 bases aligning to TRBD1. This CDR3 has 14 amino acids. Germline CDR1 and CDR2: LNHDA and SQIVND (reference sequence). Trimming removed 7 bases from V and 7 bases from J; junction bases left unmatched: 9. The CDR3 protein is CASTPDRGKFGYTF. The CDR3 DNA sequence: TGTGCCAGTACCCCGGACAGGGGGAAGTTTGGCTACACCTTC.

This rearrangement joins TRBV7-2 to TRBJ2-7; 11 bases line up with TRBD1. The CDR3 loop spans 16 amino acids. The germline gives CDR1 SGHTA, CDR2 FQGNSA. V shed 4 bases and J 1 base; nucleotides not matched to a gene: 6. The CDR3 sequence: CASSSSGTGGSYEQYF. CDR3 nucleotide sequence: TGTGCCAGCAGCTCCTCGGGGACAGGGGGATCCTACGAGCAGTACTTC.

This chain uses TRBV6-4 with TRBJ2-3; 8 bases are shared with TRBD2. Germline CDR1 MRHNA, CDR2 SNTAGT. Trimming took 0 bases from V and 0 from J; bases not matched to a gene: 2. The CDR3 totals 16 residues. In DNA form, the CDR3 reads TGTGCCAGCAGTGACTCAGCGGGAGTCAGCACAGATACGCAGTATTTT. Protein: CASSDSAGVSTDTQYF.

This clone was detected only a few times. V gene TRBV3-1 (or the pseudogene TRBV3-2) combines with J gene TRBJ1-6; D uncertain. Germline CDR1 LGHDT, CDR2 YNNKEL (reference sequence). V lost 0 bases, J lost 7 bases, and 10 bases lay in between. This CDR3 region has 15 residues. CDR3 nucleotides: TGTGCCAGCAGCCAAGAGAGGATAGAGAATTCACCCCTCCACTTT. It yields the protein CASSQERIENSPLHF.

The chain carries TRBV6-5 and TRBJ1-6; D call uncertain. With 6 bases removed from V and 5 bases from J, the gap between germline ends came to 11 bases. CDR1 is MNHEY and CDR2 is SVGAGI in the germline V gene. The CDR3 extends over 14 amino acids. The CDR3 region has the DNA TGTGCCAGCAGGGTCCCCGCCAATAATTCACCCCTCCACTTT. Amino acid sequence: CASRVPANNSPLHF.

The count of this clone is one. The chain joins TRBV7-9 to TRBJ2-7; 13 positions match TRBD2. V shed 5 bases and J 2 bases; nucleotides not matched to a gene: 3. This CDR3 has 15 residues. Germline loops: CDR1 SEHNR, CDR2 FQNEAQ (reference sequence). DNA for the CDR3: TGTGCCAGCAGCCACGGACTAGCGGGGGCCTACGAGCAGTACTTC. Residues: CASSHGLAGAYEQYF. The variable domain in full, completed from reference TRBV7-9 and TRBJ2-7, reads DTGVSQNPRHKITKRGQNVTFRCDPISEHNRLYWYRQTLGQGPEFLTYFQNEAQLEKSRLLSDRFSAERPKGSFSTLEIQRTEQGDSAMYLCASSHGLAGAYEQYFGPGTRLTVT.

This clone is deemed medium-sized. The gene calls are TRBV30 and TRBJ1-2, with D hard to call. The germline V gene has CDR1 GTSNPN and CDR2 SVGIG (reference sequence). V lost 0 bases, J lost 2 bases, and 7 bases lay in between. The CDR3 runs 13 residues. CDR3 coding DNA: TGTGCCTGGAGTGTAAGTCAGAACTATGGCTACACCTTC. Residues: CAWSVSQNYGYTF.

This clone was counted only a few times. This chain links TRBV12-3 or TRBV12-4 with TRBJ1-2, with a weak D call TRBD1 (6 bases). This CDR3 contains 13 residues. V dropped 1 base and J dropped 8 bases, with 11 bases sitting between them. CDR3 DNA: TGTGCCAGCAGTTTAGGACAGGCCAGCGGCTACACCTTC. Amino acid sequence: CASSLGQASGYTF.

The chain carries TRBV10-3 and TRBJ1-6; maybe TRBD1 (5 bases). Deletions cut 4 bases from V and 7 bases from J, with 14 bases between. The germline V gene encodes CDR1 ENHRY and CDR2 SYGVKD. CDR3 size: 15 residues. For the CDR3, the DNA is TGTGCCATCAGTGCACAGGCGACGACAAATTCACCCCTCCACTTT. Translating gives CAISAQATTNSPLHF.

The genes are TRBV18 and TRBJ2-3; D gene unclear. Trimming stripped 3 bases from V and 0 bases from J, with 7 bases between. The germline CDR1 and CDR2 sequences are KGHSH and LQKENI. The CDR3 runs 14 residues. CDR3 DNA: TGTGCCAGCTCACCCAGACAAAGCACAGATACGCAGTATTTT. Its translation is CASSPRQSTDTQYF.

This clone has a single count. This chain uses TRBV6-4 with TRBJ1-2, with D unresolved. Germline V gene lookup returns CDR1 MRHNA and CDR2 SNTAGT. CDR3 size: 14 residues. The ends were cut back, 4 bases at V and 0 bases at J, with 9 bases in the middle. The CDR3 loop reads CASSGGTSNYGYTF. The CDR3 DNA sequence: TGTGCCAGCAGTGGAGGCACGTCTAACTATGGCTACACCTTC.

V usage is TRBV28 and J usage is TRBJ1-6, with a weak D call TRBD1 (6 bases). Germline values: CDR1 MDHEN, CDR2 SYDVKM. V was clipped by 5 bases and J by 12 bases, with 11 bases between them. The CDR3 sequence is 12 residues long. CDR3 sequence (DNA): TGTGCCAGCAGTCTGCAGGGGCTACCCCTCCACTTT. Its protein is CASSLQGLPLHF.

V usage is TRBV11-3 and J usage is TRBJ2-3; 11 bases line up with TRBD1. Trimming took 1 base from V and 5 from J; bases not matched to a gene: 5. The CDR3 is 16 residues long. The germline V gene encodes CDR1 SGHNT and CDR2 YENEEA. The CDR3 loop reads CASSLGGTGGGDTQYF. CDR3 coding DNA: TGTGCCAGCAGCTTAGGAGGGACAGGGGGAGGAGATACGCAGTATTTT.